These 15 T cell receptor beta chains were sequenced from one sample in a study of blood T cell repertoires in COVID-19 (dated by TCRdb to about 2020). Libraries were prepared through the immunoSEQ multiplex PCR assay. What TCRdb holds here is the immuneACCESS table cut down to in-frame rearrangements. Part of the clones is not present; checked against another copy, under half of the missing clones reflect an unresolved V gene, and the others are unexplained. The sample records 150,000 or so clones, roughly nine tenths of which are singletons. Together, the top ten hold 4% of the sample. Material: PBMCs or T cells enriched from blood (not recorded which). Source of these receptors: a woman in her 40s who had been exposed to COVID-19.

V is TRBV7-2 and J is TRBJ2-3, with no clear D. Germline CDR1 SGHTA, CDR2 FQGNSA. CDR3 size: 14 residues. V was shortened by 3 bases and J by 5 bases, with 12 bases between the two germline ends. The CDR3 DNA sequence: TGTGCCAGCAGCTTTATGGAGTATCGAGATACGCAGTATTTT. Amino acids: CASSFMEYRDTQYF.

The rearrangement uses TRBV11-3 and TRBJ2-7, with D possibly being TRBD1 (6 bases). The CDR3 is made up of 14 amino acids. Germline assignment: CDR1 SGHNT and CDR2 YENEEA. V was shortened by 5 bases and J by 2 bases, with 13 bases between the two germline ends. This chain's CDR3 is CASSLTSGAYEQYF. CDR3 nucleotides: TGTGCCAGCAGCCTAACCTCAGGGGCCTACGAGCAGTACTTC.

This chain uses TRBV11-2 with TRBJ1-2; 8 nucleotides align to TRBD1. Unmatched junction bases numbered 10, after V lost 0 bases and J lost 4 bases. The CDR3 sequence is 17 residues long. The germline gives CDR1 SGHAT, CDR2 FQNNGV. The CDR3 DNA is TGTGCCAGCAGCTTAGATATCGGACAGGGTCCCCTCTATGGCTACACCTTC. This sequence encodes CASSLDIGQGPLYGYTF.

CDR3 bases: TGTGCCAGCACCGTAAGGGTGGGGACAAACACTGAAGCTTTCTTT. Translation: CASTVRVGTNTEAFF. This chain joins TRBV6-6 and TRBJ1-1; tentative D call: TRBD1 (6 bases). The V and J ends lost 7 bases and 2 bases respectively, with 17 bases between them. This CDR3 region has 15 residues. Germline loops: CDR1 MNHNY, CDR2 SVGAGI (reference sequence).

This chain uses TRBV11-2 with TRBJ1-6; 7 bases agree with TRBD1. The CDR3 length is 15 residues. Germline assignment: CDR1 SGHAT and CDR2 FQNNGV. J was trimmed by 7 bases and V by 1 base; bases with no gene match: 4. CDR3 sequence reads: CASSLGGQSNSPLHF. The CDR3 DNA follows: TGTGCCAGCAGCTTAGGGGGACAGTCCAATTCACCCCTCCACTTT.

The rearrangement joins TRBV6-6 to TRBJ1-1; 7 nucleotides match TRBD1. The CDR3 runs 15 residues. The J segment lost 0 bases and the V segment lost 7 bases, leaving 8 bases of the junction unmatched. Germline loops: CDR1 MNHNY, CDR2 SVGAGI (reference sequence). As DNA, the CDR3 is TGTGCCAGCACTCGGGCAGGGGGGATGAACACTGAAGCTTTCTTT. Its protein product is CASTRAGGMNTEAFF.

Written as DNA, the CDR3 is TGTGCCAGCAGTTACGCTACAGGGAACCAGCCCCAGCATTTT. This sequence encodes CASSYATGNQPQHF. The chain links TRBV6-6 to TRBJ1-5, with D possibly TRBD1 on 6 matching bases. The germline V gene encodes CDR1 MNHNY and CDR2 SVGAGI (reference sequence). Trimming shortened V by 2 bases and J by 7 bases, and 12 bases separated the two germline ends. This CDR3 comprises 14 residues.

The gene calls are TRBV21-1 and TRBJ1-5; no DNA check was done on the table's D call, TRBD1. TRBV21-1 corresponds to a pseudogene. The CDR3 length is 17 residues. As DNA, the CDR3 is TGTGCCAGCAGCAAAGATGGGGGCGCGGGTCGCAATCAGCCCCAGCATTTT. It yields the protein CASSKDGGAGRNQPQHF.

This sequence joins TRBV5-1 and TRBJ1-5, with TRBD1 matching over 7 bases. The V gene's germline CDR1 is SGHRS and CDR2 YFSETQ. V trimming: 0 bases; J trimming: 4 bases; junction bases outside the gene matches: 4. The CDR3 consists of 15 residues. CDR3 sequence: CASSLDGQENQPQHF. The CDR3 nucleotides are TGCGCCAGCAGCTTGGATGGACAGGAGAATCAGCCCCAGCATTTT. Supplemented by reference TRBV5-1 and TRBJ1-5, the full variable domain reads KAGVTQTPRYLIKTRGQQVTLSCSPISGHRSVSWYQQTPGQGLQFLFEYFSETQRNKGNFPGRFSGRQFSNSRSEMNVSTLELGDSALYLCASSLDGQENQPQHFGDGTRLSIL.

The chain has TRBV6-5 and TRBJ2-7, with D maybe TRBD1 (6 bases). The CDR3 length is 14 residues. Between the trimmed V and J ends, which lost 2 bases and 6 bases, there was a span of 14 bases. Germline V lookup: CDR1 MNHEY, CDR2 SVGAGI. The CDR3 here is CASSYTPGVGEQYF. The CDR3 bases are TGTGCCAGCAGTTACACGCCAGGGGTGGGCGAGCAGTACTTC.

J is TRBJ2-3 and V is TRBV15; the match to TRBD1 covers 8 bases. Germline assignment: CDR1 LNHNV and CDR2 YYDKDF (reference sequence). Trimming at V came to 0 bases and at J to 2 bases, leaving 4 bases not matched to a gene. The CDR3 has 16 amino acids. CDR3 sequence reads: CATSREGDRTTDTQYF. For the CDR3, the DNA is TGTGCCACCAGCAGAGAAGGGGACAGGACCACAGATACGCAGTATTTT.

V is TRBV28 and J is TRBJ2-7; D gene uncertain. The germline gives CDR1 MDHEN, CDR2 SYDVKM. The CDR3 totals 12 residues. V was clipped by 4 bases and J by 4 bases, with 8 bases between them. The DNA of the CDR3 is TGTGCCAGCAGTTCCACAGTATACGAGCAGTACTTC. Translation gives CASSSTVYEQYF.

DNA for the CDR3: TGTGCCAGCAGTGAAGCGGGCCGGCAGCCCCAGCATTTT. This sequence encodes CASSEAGRQPQHF. This sequence joins TRBV6-1 and TRBJ1-5, with D unresolved. Germline V gives CDR1 MNHNS, CDR2 SASEGT. This CDR3 spans 13 amino acids. The ends were cut back, 0 bases at V and 7 bases at J, with 7 bases in the middle.

The V and J genes are TRBV11-2 and TRBJ1-2; D gene uncertain. The V end was cut by 7 bases, the J end by 0 bases, with 12 bases between. From germline, CDR1 is SGHAT and CDR2 FQNNGV. CDR3 length equals 14 residues. The CDR3 here is CASTQNRANYGYTF. CDR3 in DNA: TGTGCCAGCACCCAAAACAGAGCTAACTATGGCTACACCTTC. Drawing the rest from reference TRBV11-2 and TRBJ1-2, the complete variable domain is EAGVAQSPRYKIIEKRQSVAFWCNPISGHATLYWYQQILGQGPKLLIQFQNNGVVDDSQLPKDRFSAERLKGVDSTLKIQPAKLEDSAVYLCASTQNRANYGYTFGSGTRLTVV.

The CDR3 sequence is CASSQDLGAAYEQYF. In DNA form, the CDR3 reads TGCGCCAGCAGCCAAGATCTTGGAGCGGCCTACGAGCAGTACTTC. V gene TRBV4-1 combines with J gene TRBJ2-7; D perhaps matches TRBD2 (5 bases). The CDR3 covers 15 residues. Germline assignment: CDR1 MGHRA and CDR2 YSYEKL. The ends were cut back, 0 bases at V and 2 bases at J, with 11 bases in the middle.